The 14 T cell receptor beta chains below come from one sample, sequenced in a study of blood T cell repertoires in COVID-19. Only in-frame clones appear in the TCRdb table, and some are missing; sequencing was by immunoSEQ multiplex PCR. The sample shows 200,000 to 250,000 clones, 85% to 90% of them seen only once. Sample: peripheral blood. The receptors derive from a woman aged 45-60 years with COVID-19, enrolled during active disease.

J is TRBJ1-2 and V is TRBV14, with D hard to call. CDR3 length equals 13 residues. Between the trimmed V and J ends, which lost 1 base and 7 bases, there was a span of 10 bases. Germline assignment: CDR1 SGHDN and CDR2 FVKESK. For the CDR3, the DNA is TGTGCCAGCAGCCAAGGCACAGATCTTGGCTACACCTTC. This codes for CASSQGTDLGYTF.

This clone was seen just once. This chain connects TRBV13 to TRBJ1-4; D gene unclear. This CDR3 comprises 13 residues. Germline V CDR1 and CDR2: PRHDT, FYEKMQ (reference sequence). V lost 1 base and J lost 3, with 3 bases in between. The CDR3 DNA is TGTGCCAGCAGCTTAGCGGCTAATGAAAAACTGTTTTTT. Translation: CASSLAANEKLFF.

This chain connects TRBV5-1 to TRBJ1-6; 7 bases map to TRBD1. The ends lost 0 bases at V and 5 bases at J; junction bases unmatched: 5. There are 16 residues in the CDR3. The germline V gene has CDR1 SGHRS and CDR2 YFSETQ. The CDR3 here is CASSLEYRGHNSPLHF. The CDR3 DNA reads TGCGCCAGCAGCTTGGAGTACAGGGGCCATAATTCACCCCTCCACTTT.

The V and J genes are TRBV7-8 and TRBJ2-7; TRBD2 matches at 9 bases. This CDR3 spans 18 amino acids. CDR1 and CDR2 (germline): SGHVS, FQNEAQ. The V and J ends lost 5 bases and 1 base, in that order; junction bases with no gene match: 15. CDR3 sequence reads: CASSRKRGASGVSYEQYF. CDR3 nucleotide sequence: TGTGCCAGCAGCCGTAAGCGGGGTGCTAGCGGGGTGTCCTACGAGCAGTACTTC.

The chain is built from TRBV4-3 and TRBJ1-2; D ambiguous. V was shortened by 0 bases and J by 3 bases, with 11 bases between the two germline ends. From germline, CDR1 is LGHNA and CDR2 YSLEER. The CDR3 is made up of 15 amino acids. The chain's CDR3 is CASSQEASGDYGYTF. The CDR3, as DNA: TGCGCCAGCAGCCAAGAGGCAAGCGGTGACTATGGCTACACCTTC.

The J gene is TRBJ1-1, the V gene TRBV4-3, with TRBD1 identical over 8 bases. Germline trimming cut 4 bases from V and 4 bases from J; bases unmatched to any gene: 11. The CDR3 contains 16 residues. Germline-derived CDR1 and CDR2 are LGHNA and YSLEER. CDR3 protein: CASSPRARGLGTEAFF. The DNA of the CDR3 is TGCGCCAGCAGCCCCAGAGCCAGGGGGCTGGGCACTGAAGCTTTCTTT.

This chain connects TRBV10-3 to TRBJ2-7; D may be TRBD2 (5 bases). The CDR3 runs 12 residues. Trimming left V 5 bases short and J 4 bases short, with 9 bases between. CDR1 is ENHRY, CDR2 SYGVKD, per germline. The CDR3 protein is CAISPDFYEQYF. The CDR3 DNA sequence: TGTGCCATCAGTCCGGACTTTTACGAGCAGTACTTC.

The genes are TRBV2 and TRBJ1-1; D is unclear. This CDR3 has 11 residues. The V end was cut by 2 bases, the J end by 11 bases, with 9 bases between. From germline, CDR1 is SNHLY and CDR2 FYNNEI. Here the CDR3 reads CASSESPGAFF. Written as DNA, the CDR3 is TGTGCCAGCAGTGAATCTCCGGGGGCTTTCTTT.

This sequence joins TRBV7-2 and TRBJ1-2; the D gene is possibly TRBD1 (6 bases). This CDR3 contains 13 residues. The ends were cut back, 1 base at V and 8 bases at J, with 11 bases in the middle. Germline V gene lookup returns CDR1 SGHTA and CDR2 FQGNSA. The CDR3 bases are TGTGCCAGCAGCTTAGGGGGGCTGAGGGGCTACACCTTC. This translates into CASSLGGLRGYTF.

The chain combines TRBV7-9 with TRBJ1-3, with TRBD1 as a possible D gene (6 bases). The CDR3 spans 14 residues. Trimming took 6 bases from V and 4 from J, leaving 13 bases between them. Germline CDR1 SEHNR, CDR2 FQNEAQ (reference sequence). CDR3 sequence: CASRSGESGNTIYF. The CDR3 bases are TGTGCCAGCAGATCAGGGGAATCGGGAAACACCATATATTTT.

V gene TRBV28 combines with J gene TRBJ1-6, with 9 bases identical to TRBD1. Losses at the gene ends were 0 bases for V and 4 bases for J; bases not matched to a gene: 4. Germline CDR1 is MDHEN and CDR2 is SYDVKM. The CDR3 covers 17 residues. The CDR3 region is CASSLWSGTGYNSPLHF. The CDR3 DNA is TGTGCCAGCAGTTTATGGTCCGGGACAGGGTATAATTCACCCCTCCACTTT.

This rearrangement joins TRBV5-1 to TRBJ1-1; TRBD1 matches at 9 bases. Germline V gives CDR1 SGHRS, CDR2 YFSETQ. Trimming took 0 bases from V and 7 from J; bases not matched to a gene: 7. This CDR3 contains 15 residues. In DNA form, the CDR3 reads TGCGCCAGCAGCTTGGAGGGACAGGGCTACGGTGAAGCTTTCTTT. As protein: CASSLEGQGYGEAFF.

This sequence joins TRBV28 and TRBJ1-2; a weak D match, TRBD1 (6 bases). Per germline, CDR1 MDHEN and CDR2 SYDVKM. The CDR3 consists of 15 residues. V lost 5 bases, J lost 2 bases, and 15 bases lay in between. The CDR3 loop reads CASSLPRGRNYGYTF. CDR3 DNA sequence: TGTGCCAGCAGTCTTCCGCGGGGGCGCAACTATGGCTACACCTTC.

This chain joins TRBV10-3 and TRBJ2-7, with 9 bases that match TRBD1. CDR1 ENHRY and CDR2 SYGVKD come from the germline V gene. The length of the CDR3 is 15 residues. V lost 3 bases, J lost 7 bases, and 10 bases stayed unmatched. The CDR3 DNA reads TGTGCCATCAGTGATCCCGGGACAGGGTCACGAGAGCAGTACTTC. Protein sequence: CAISDPGTGSREQYF.